This TCR beta chain was recorded in a study of control samples from healthy donors and cancer patients. The CDR3 contains 17 residues. The germline V gene has CDR1 SGHTA and CDR2 FQGTGA. V was shortened by 1 base and J by 4 bases, with 17 bases between the two germline ends. Assay: immunoSEQ multiplex PCR; the TCRdb copy retains only in-frame clones and omits some. In the table there are approximately 170,000 clones, around 91% of which are singletons. This clone showed up just once. The rearrangement joins TRBV7-3 to TRBJ1-3, with D possibly matching TRBD1 (6 bases). The TCR originated in a woman in her 30s in good health. Sequenced input: blood. This CDR3 is CASSLSRQGLSGNTIYF. DNA of the CDR3: TGTGCCAGCAGCTTAAGCCGGCAGGGGTTATCGGGAAACACCATATATTTT.